The sample holds a few counts of the clone carrying this TCR beta chain. Its antigen remains unknown. The data originate from a study of T cell repertoires in cytomegalovirus infection. Study background: Indications of both CMV infection and matching HLA type were provided by public TCR beta signatures. General study findings and limits: People with CMV and the relevant HLA were identified by cumulative public TCR beta family frequency. What dominated the ex vivo response were HLA-C-restricted CMV-specific TCR beta clonotypes.

TCRdb independently ran MiXCR on the reads; one entry per CDR3 protein. The sample yields 350,000 to 450,000 distinct CDR3 sequences, about a sixth seen once. The TCR sequence derives from a human donor in good health (CMV status not recorded). Some clones in this sample may be carry-over from other donors' samples. The sequenced material came from PBMCs.

CDR3 nucleotides: TGCGCCAGCATCTTCACGGGCGGGGGCCAAGAGACCCAGTACTTC. It translates to CASIFTGGGQETQYF. The J gene is TRBJ2-5, the V gene TRBV5-1; 7 bases align to TRBD2. This CDR3 contains 15 residues. V dropped 6 bases and J dropped 1; count of bases not matched to a gene: 9. Germline-derived CDR1 and CDR2 are SGHRS and YFSETQ. Full variable domain (rest looked up from reference TRBV5-1 and TRBJ2-5): KAGVTQTPRYLIKTRGQQVTLSCSPISGHRSVSWYQQTPGQGLQFLFEYFSETQRNKGNFPGRFSGRQFSNSRSEMNVSTLELGDSALYLCASIFTGGGQETQYFGPGTRLLVL.